The following is a T cell receptor beta chain sequence with its context. Its target is not known. Every patient relapsed after autologous stem cell transplantation, and brentuximab vedotin exposure varied. The record originates from a study of PD-1 blockade in classical Hodgkin lymphoma. Study-level findings and limits: Relative to healthy donors, newly diagnosed patients reportedly had lower baseline TCR diversity, which was reported as lower still in relapsed/refractory patients.

Assay: immunoSEQ multiplex PCR; the TCRdb copy retains only in-frame clones and omits some. The sample contains almost 85,000 clones, around nine tenths of which appear only once. This CDR3 is built from 14 residues. CDR1 and CDR2 (germline): ENHRY, SYGVKD. V was trimmed by 6 bases and J by 3 bases, leaving 14 bases between them. This chain uses TRBV10-3 with TRBJ1-1, with D unclear. The sample was peripheral blood mononuclear cells (PBMCs), taken at baseline. This TCR came from a human donor with classical Hodgkin lymphoma. This CDR3 reads CAISARGSHTEAFF. In DNA form, the CDR3 reads TGTGCCATCAGCGCTCGGGGTAGCCACACTGAAGCTTTCTTT.